Below, 30 T cell receptor beta chains from the same sample are listed, as sequenced in a study of T cells after yellow fever vaccination. TCRdb recomputed calls from the 5' RACE reads with MiXCR, one row per CDR3 protein. Of about 75,000 distinct CDR3 sequences detected, around 7.9% appear once; the ten largest clones hold around 28%. Source: CD8+ T cells sorted from PBMCs, taken around 10 days after the first yellow fever vaccination. The receptors originated from a man aged 18 to 30 who received the YFV17D yellow fever vaccine.

There are a few counts of this clonotype. The chain combines TRBV7-4 with TRBJ1-5; D perhaps matches TRBD1 (6 bases). The CDR3 has 16 residues. Trimming took 5 bases from V and 1 from J, leaving 15 bases between them. Looked up from germline, CDR1 is SGHVT and CDR2 is SQSDAQ. The CDR3 sequence: CASSPGEDRSNQPQHF. The CDR3 DNA reads TGTGCCAGCAGCCCCGGGGAGGACAGAAGCAATCAGCCCCAGCATTTT.

The table lists this clonotype with many counts. The J gene is TRBJ2-2, the V gene TRBV6-5; 10 bases line up with TRBD2. Trimming took 0 bases from V and 6 from J; bases not matched to a gene: 7. Germline-derived CDR1 and CDR2 are MNHEY and SVGAGI. The CDR3 is 17 residues long. The CDR3 DNA follows: TGTGCCAGCAGTTACTCGTTGGGACTAGCGAAATCCGGGGAGCTGTTTTTT. Residues: CASSYSLGLAKSGELFF.

The gene calls are TRBV28 and TRBJ2-2; 7 bases map to TRBD2. The J segment lost 7 bases and the V segment lost 6 bases, leaving 11 bases of the junction unmatched. CDR3 length equals 15 residues. Germline lookup yields CDR1 MDHEN and CDR2 SYDVKM. The CDR3 nucleotides read TGTGCCAGCAGAGTCACAGCGGGGTCCAGCGGGGAGCTGTTTTTT. Translating it yields CASRVTAGSSGELFF.

This clonotype showed up many times. The V gene is TRBV20-1, the J gene TRBJ2-5; D is tentatively TRBD1 or TRBD2 (6 bases each). The V gene's germline CDR1 is DFQATT and CDR2 SNEGSKA (reference sequence). Trimming pared 3 bases from V and 5 bases from J, leaving 19 bases between. The CDR3 is made up of 15 amino acids. The CDR3 sequence: CSARFIRGRRETQYF. CDR3 nucleotide sequence: TGCAGTGCTAGGTTCATCCGGGGGCGGAGGGAGACCCAGTACTTC.

This clonotype was detected a few times. The chain couples TRBV7-6 to TRBJ1-1; TRBD1 matches 10 bases. V was clipped by 4 bases and J by 5 bases; unmatched bases: 13. This CDR3 spans 17 amino acids. Germline CDR1 SGHVS, CDR2 FNYEAQ. CDR3 sequence (DNA): TGTGCCAGCAGCTCGTCCCGGGACAGGGGCTACGGAACTGAAGCTTTCTTT. Protein sequence: CASSSSRDRGYGTEAFF.

This clonotype was detected many times. The chain uses TRBV7-9 and TRBJ2-7; no firm D call. The germline V gene has CDR1 SEHNR and CDR2 FQNEAQ (reference sequence). Trimming took 6 bases from V and 5 from J, leaving 17 bases between them. The CDR3 is 14 amino acids. This CDR3 is CASSLGQAKDEQYF. CDR3 nucleotides: TGTGCCAGCAGTCTAGGCCAGGCGAAGGACGAGCAGTACTTC.

The sample holds many counts of this clonotype. The V gene is TRBV7-9, the J gene TRBJ2-7, with D uncertain. Germline V CDR1 and CDR2: SEHNR, FQNEAQ (reference sequence). V lost 5 bases to trimming and J lost 2 bases, with 16 bases between them. The CDR3 runs to 15 residues. Here the CDR3 DNA reads TGTGCCAGCAGCCGATTAGGAACGGTCACCTACGAGCAGTACTTC. Translating it yields CASSRLGTVTYEQYF.

This clonotype occurred many times. The chain links TRBV6-5 to TRBJ2-1, with 8 bases fitting TRBD2. The CDR3 consists of 16 residues. With 0 bases clipped from V and 8 bases from J, the junction kept 9 bases outside the gene matches. The germline V gene has CDR1 MNHEY and CDR2 SVGAGI. CDR3 DNA sequence: TGTGCCAGCAGTTACTCGACGGGGGGGCCTCAGGATGAGCAGTTCTTC. This codes for CASSYSTGGPQDEQFF.

V is TRBV4-1 and J is TRBJ2-5; 7 nucleotides match TRBD2. V lost 4 bases, J lost 4 bases, and 9 bases stayed unmatched. The CDR3 totals 15 residues. Per germline, CDR1 MGHRA and CDR2 YSYEKL. CDR3 sequence: CASSLAHRGVETQYF. The CDR3 DNA is TGCGCCAGCAGCCTAGCACATCGGGGGGTAGAGACCCAGTACTTC.

This clonotype has a count of ten or more. This chain uses TRBV9 with TRBJ1-1; D is undetermined. The CDR3 covers 13 residues. Trimming took off 4 bases at V and 1 base at J, with 8 bases between the two ends. Germline assignment: CDR1 SGDLS and CDR2 YYNGEE. The CDR3 reads CASSSEGNTEAFF. Written as DNA, the CDR3 is TGTGCCAGCAGCTCCGAGGGGAACACTGAAGCTTTCTTT.

This clonotype was recorded many times. This CDR3 reads CASSLGTPAEKLFF. The CDR3 DNA follows: TGTGCCAGCAGCTTGGGTACGCCTGCTGAAAAACTGTTTTTT. The chain combines TRBV7-9 with TRBJ1-4, with D hard to call. Germline V gene data show CDR1 as SEHNR and CDR2 as FQNEAQ (reference sequence). With 3 bases removed from V and 7 bases from J, the gap between germline ends came to 12 bases. CDR3 length equals 14 residues.

This clonotype occurred many times. The chain employs TRBV7-2 and TRBJ1-2, with 9 bases lining up with TRBD1. The V and J ends lost 5 bases and 8 bases, in that order; junction bases with no gene match: 15. Per germline, CDR1 SGHTA and CDR2 FQGNSA. This CDR3 has 16 residues. The CDR3 here is CASSPTAKGQGRGYTF. The CDR3 bases are TGTGCCAGCAGCCCCACCGCTAAGGGACAGGGAAGGGGCTACACCTTC.

The V gene is TRBV7-9, the J gene TRBJ1-2; unclear D gene. CDR3 length equals 13 residues. V dropped 1 base and J dropped 1 base, with 4 bases sitting between them. Germline V gene lookup returns CDR1 SEHNR and CDR2 FQNEAQ (reference sequence). The CDR3 DNA reads as TGTGCCAGCAGCTTAGAGGTTAACTATGGCTACACCTTC. This gives the protein CASSLEVNYGYTF.

The table lists this clonotype with many counts. This rearrangement joins TRBV6-1 to TRBJ2-3; TRBD1 aligns across 7 bases. The CDR3 is 15 residues long. The J segment lost 5 bases and the V segment lost 6 bases, leaving 11 bases of the junction unmatched. Per the germline V gene, CDR1 is MNHNS and CDR2 is SASEGT. CDR3 bases: TGTGCCAGCAGCTTGACAGGGAGTATAAGAGATACGCAGTATTTT. It is translated as CASSLTGSIRDTQYF.

The chain joins TRBV11-2 to TRBJ2-7; a possible D gene is TRBD1 (6 bases). CDR3 length: 19 amino acids. CDR1 is SGHAT, CDR2 FQNNGV, per germline. V was clipped by 6 bases and J by 2 bases, with 29 bases between them. The CDR3 DNA reads as TGTGCCAGCAGTGCCATTACGGGACACCTCCCACCCGGACCCTACGAGCAGTACTTC. It codes for CASSAITGHLPPGPYEQYF.

This clonotype was counted only a few times. The chain couples TRBV7-9 to TRBJ1-6; 8 bases line up with TRBD1. Germline CDR1 is SEHNR and CDR2 is FQNEAQ (reference sequence). The trim removed 5 bases at V and 8 bases at J, leaving 8 bases unmatched. CDR3 size: 15 residues. The CDR3 is CASSQWTGNDSPLHF. The DNA of the CDR3 is TGTGCCAGCAGCCAATGGACAGGGAATGATTCACCCCTCCACTTT.

This CDR3 is CASSVGGGFNSPLHF. The CDR3 nucleotides read TGTGCCAGCAGCGTAGGTGGGGGTTTTAATTCACCCCTCCACTTT. The genes are TRBV9 and TRBJ1-6; possibly TRBD1 for D (5 bases). Trimming took 0 bases from V and 6 from J, leaving 10 bases between them. The CDR3 is 15 residues long. Germline CDR1 reads SGDLS; CDR2 reads YYNGEE.

In its sample, this clonotype was seen many times. The rearrangement uses TRBV6-5 and TRBJ2-1; TRBD1 aligns across 10 bases. The CDR3 is made up of 13 amino acids. The V segment lost 6 bases and the J segment 8 bases; nucleotides outside the gene matches: 4. The V gene's germline CDR1 is MNHEY and CDR2 SVGAGI. The CDR3 sequence is CASSPTGGDEQFF. In DNA, the CDR3 is TGTGCCAGCAGCCCGACAGGGGGCGATGAGCAGTTCTTC.

This clonotype was seen at least ten times. The chain couples TRBV12-3 or TRBV12-4 to TRBJ1-2, with 10 bases lining up with TRBD1. Trimming took 5 bases from V and 4 from J; bases not matched to a gene: 4. The CDR3 length is 14 residues. CDR3 loop: CASSRQGAGYGYTF. For the CDR3, the DNA is TGTGCCAGCAGTCGACAGGGGGCTGGCTATGGCTACACCTTC.

This clonotype was seen at least ten times. The rearrangement joins TRBV3-1 to TRBJ2-1; 7 bases line up with TRBD1. CDR3 size: 12 residues. V dropped 6 bases and J dropped 10; count of bases not matched to a gene: 6. CDR1 and CDR2 (germline): LGHDT, YNNKEL (reference sequence). The CDR3 loop reads CASSFDRVEQFF. Here the CDR3 DNA reads TGTGCCAGCAGTTTCGACAGGGTCGAGCAGTTCTTC.

The gene calls are TRBV27 and TRBJ2-7; perhaps TRBD1 as D (5 bases). Deletions cut 4 bases from V and 5 bases from J, with 15 bases between. The CDR3 contains 14 residues. Germline CDR1 MNHEY, CDR2 SMNVEV (reference sequence). CDR3 nucleotide sequence: TGTGCCAGCAGTTCAAGAGACAGTACCCACGAGCAGTACTTC. This sequence encodes CASSSRDSTHEQYF.

This clonotype was found many times. This chain uses TRBV29-1 with TRBJ2-3; D unresolved. Germline V lookup: CDR1 SQVTM, CDR2 ANQGSEA. V gave up 3 bases and J gave up 4 bases, with 14 bases separating them. The CDR3 has 14 amino acids. The CDR3: CSVEGTPGPDTQYF. CDR3 nucleotide sequence: TGCAGCGTTGAGGGAACACCGGGCCCAGATACGCAGTATTTT.

This clonotype was counted many times. The chain carries TRBV5-1 and TRBJ2-5; a weak D match, TRBD1 (6 bases). V was cut by 5 bases and J by 5 bases, with 13 bases left in between. Germline V gene data show CDR1 as SGHRS and CDR2 as YFSETQ. This CDR3 is built from 13 residues. The CDR3 loop reads CASSTGYGETQYF. The CDR3 coding sequence is TGCGCCAGCAGTACAGGGTACGGGGAGACCCAGTACTTC.

This clonotype was observed many times. This chain joins TRBV25-1 and TRBJ2-7; D uncertain. The CDR3 sequence is 11 residues long. V lost 4 bases to trimming and J lost 3 bases, with 4 bases between them. Germline V gives CDR1 MGHDK, CDR2 SYGVNS. The CDR3 region has the DNA TGTGCCAGCAGTGGCGGCTACGAGCAGTACTTC. Protein sequence: CASSGGYEQYF.

At least ten counts were recorded for this clonotype. This rearrangement joins TRBV7-9 to TRBJ2-5; no definite D call. Trimming removed 5 bases from V and 2 bases from J, with 9 bases in between. This CDR3 is built from 13 residues. Germline CDR1 is SEHNR and CDR2 is FQNEAQ (reference sequence). For the CDR3, the DNA is TGTGCCAGCAGCGAGGACGGACAAGAGACCCAGTACTTC. It encodes CASSEDGQETQYF.

This clonotype was picked up a small number of times. The chain joins TRBV12-3 or TRBV12-4 to TRBJ2-6; D not resolved. Trimming took 6 bases from V and 0 from J, leaving 18 bases between them. The CDR3 contains 18 residues. CDR3 in amino acids: CASRSLDTYYSGANVLTF. CDR3 nucleotide sequence: TGTGCCAGCAGGTCATTAGACACCTATTACTCTGGGGCCAACGTCCTGACTTTC.

The gene calls are TRBV4-1 and TRBJ2-2; D is possibly TRBD1 (6 bases). Germline V lookup: CDR1 MGHRA, CDR2 YSYEKL. The CDR3 spans 18 residues. The V gene lost 0 bases and the J gene lost 4 bases, with 18 bases spanning the gap. The CDR3 region is CASSQDSTGTMSTGELFF. As DNA, the CDR3 is TGCGCCAGCAGCCAAGATAGTACAGGGACAATGTCCACCGGGGAGCTGTTTTTT.

This clonotype was seen at least ten times. The chain links TRBV4-1 to TRBJ2-2; 8 nucleotides line up with TRBD2. From germline, CDR1 is MGHRA and CDR2 YSYEKL. The CDR3 covers 14 residues. V shed 6 bases and J 6 bases; nucleotides not matched to a gene: 6. The chain's CDR3 is CASRPGGGSGELFF. DNA of the CDR3: TGCGCCAGCAGGCCCGGGGGGGGGTCCGGGGAGCTGTTTTTT.

The chain has TRBV6-6 and TRBJ2-5; D gene ambiguous. Trimming cost V 0 bases and J 4 bases, with 6 bases left between them. The CDR3 sequence is 13 residues long. Germline CDR1 is MNHNY and CDR2 is SVGAGI (reference sequence). The chain's CDR3 is CASSYSNGETQYF. In DNA form, the CDR3 reads TGTGCCAGCAGTTACTCGAATGGAGAGACCCAGTACTTC.

This clonotype was observed a few times. J is TRBJ2-4 and V is TRBV2, with 10 bases lining up with TRBD1. This CDR3 contains 19 residues. CDR1 is SNHLY, CDR2 FYNNEI, per germline. The V gene end was trimmed by 4 bases and the J gene end by 6 bases; junction bases not matched to a gene: 18. CDR3 DNA sequence: TGTGCCAGCAGTGGGTCTCGGACAGGGGGGGGATTTCCGCGAAACATTCAGTACTTC. It codes for CASSGSRTGGGFPRNIQYF.